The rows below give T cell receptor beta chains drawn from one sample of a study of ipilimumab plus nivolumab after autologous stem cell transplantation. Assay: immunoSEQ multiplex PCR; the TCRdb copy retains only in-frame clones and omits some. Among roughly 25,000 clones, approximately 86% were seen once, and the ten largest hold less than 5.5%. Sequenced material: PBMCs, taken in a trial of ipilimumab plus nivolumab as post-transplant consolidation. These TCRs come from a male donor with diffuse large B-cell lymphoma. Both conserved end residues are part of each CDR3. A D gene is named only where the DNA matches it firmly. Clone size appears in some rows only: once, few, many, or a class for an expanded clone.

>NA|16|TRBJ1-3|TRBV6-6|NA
TGTGCCAGCAGTTACGCGGCTGAATTCTCTGGAAACACCATATATTTT
CASSYAAEFSGNTIYF
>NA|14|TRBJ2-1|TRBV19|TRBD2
TGTGCCAGTAGCCGCGGGGGGGCCAGGAATGAGCAGTTCTTC
CASSRGGARNEQFF
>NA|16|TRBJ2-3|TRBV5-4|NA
TGTGCCAGCAGCGAAGCCGGGGGGCGCAGCACAGATACGCAGTATTTT
CASSEAGGRSTDTQYF
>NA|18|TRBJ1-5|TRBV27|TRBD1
TGTGCCAGCAGTTGTCCCCGAGGACAGGGGGGTGTCGATCAGCCCCAGCATTTT
CASSCPRGQGGVDQPQHF
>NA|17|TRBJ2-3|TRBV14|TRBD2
TGTGCCAGCAGCCAAAAAATAGCGGGGGGGCCTCGGAATACGCAGTATTTT
CASSQKIAGGPRNTQYF
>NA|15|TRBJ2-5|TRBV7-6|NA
TGTGCCAGCAGCTTAGGGTCGCTCGTTCAAGAGACCCAGTACTTC
CASSLGSLVQETQYF
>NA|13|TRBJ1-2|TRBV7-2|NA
TGTGCCAGCAGCTTAGACAGCAGCTATGGCTACACCTTC
CASSLDSSYGYTF
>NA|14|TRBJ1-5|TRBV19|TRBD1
TGTGCCAGTAGAAAGACAGGGGACAATCAGCCCCAGCATTTT
CASRKTGDNQPQHF
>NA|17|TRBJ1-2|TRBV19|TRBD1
TGTGCCAGTAGTTCCCTGACCGGGACAGGGTCCCCCTATGGCTACACCTTC
CASSSLTGTGSPYGYTF
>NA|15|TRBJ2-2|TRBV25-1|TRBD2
TGTGCCAGTGAAGAAGCGGGGTTTCGCACCGGGGAGCTGTTTTTT
CASEEAGFRTGELFF
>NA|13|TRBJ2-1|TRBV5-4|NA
TGTGCCAGCAGCAAGCCGTCCTACAATGAGCAGTTCTTC
CASSKPSYNEQFF
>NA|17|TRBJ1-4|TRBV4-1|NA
TGCGCCAGCAGCCAAGGGCTGGGGATCGGAACTAATGAAAAACTGTTTTTT
CASSQGLGIGTNEKLFF
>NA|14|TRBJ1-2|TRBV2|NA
TGTGCCAGCAGTGACCTATCCTACATGTTAGGCTACACCTTC
CASSDLSYMLGYTF
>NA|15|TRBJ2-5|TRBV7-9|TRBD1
TGTGCCAGCAGCTTAAGGGACAGCGCCAAAGAGACCCAGTACTTC
CASSLRDSAKETQYF
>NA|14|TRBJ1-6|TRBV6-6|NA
TGTGCCAGCAGTTCCTTCGGGGGGAATTCACCCCTCCACTTT
CASSSFGGNSPLHF
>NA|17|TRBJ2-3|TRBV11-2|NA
TGTGCCAGCAGCTTAGATCAGGCGGGAAAGGCCACAGATACGCAGTATTTT
CASSLDQAGKATDTQYF
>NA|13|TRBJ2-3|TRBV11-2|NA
TGTGCCAGCAGCTTAGAGGTGAGGGGTACGCAGTATTTT
CASSLEVRGTQYF
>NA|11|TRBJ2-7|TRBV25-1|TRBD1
TGTGCCAGCAGTGAGGACAGGGAGCAGTACTTC
CASSEDREQYF
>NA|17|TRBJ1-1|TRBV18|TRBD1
TGTGCCAGCTCACTGCAGAGACAGGGGGCAGGAAACACTGAAGCTTTCTTT
CASSLQRQGAGNTEAFF
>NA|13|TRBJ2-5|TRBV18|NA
TGTGCCAGCTCACTCCGACAGAAAGAGACCCAGTACTTC
CASSLRQKETQYF
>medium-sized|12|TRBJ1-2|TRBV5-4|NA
TGTGCCAGCAGCCTCCTCCTGGTTGGCTACACCTTC
CASSLLLVGYTF
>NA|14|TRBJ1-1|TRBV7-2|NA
TGTGCCAGCAGCCCGTATGCAGGGGAGGAAGAGGCTTTCTTT
CASSPYAGEEEAFF
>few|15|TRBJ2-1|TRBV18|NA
TGTGCCAGCTCACCACAACTGGCAGAACCCAATGAGCAGTTCTTC
CASSPQLAEPNEQFF
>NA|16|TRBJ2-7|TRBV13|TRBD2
TGTGCCAGCAGCTTAGGCCGTAGACTAGCGAGTTACGAGCAGTACTTC
CASSLGRRLASYEQYF
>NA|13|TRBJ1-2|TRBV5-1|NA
TGCGCCAGCAGCTTGGGTAACCCGAATGGCTACACCTTC
CASSLGNPNGYTF
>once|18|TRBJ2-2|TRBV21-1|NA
TGTGCCAGCAGCAGGCTTGATCTAGCGGGGGGGCACAGCGGGGAGCTGTTTTTT
CASSRLDLAGGHSGELFF
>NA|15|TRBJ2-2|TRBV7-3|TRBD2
TGTGCCAGCAGCCCTAGCGGGGGCCAAACCGGGGAGCTGTTTTTT
CASSPSGGQTGELFF
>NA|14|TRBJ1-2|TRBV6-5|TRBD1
TGTGCCAGCCGCCCCCGGGACAGGGCGTTTGGCTACACCTTC
CASRPRDRAFGYTF
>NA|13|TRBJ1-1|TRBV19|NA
TGTGCCAGTAGTCCGGGACGGACCACTGAAGCTTTCTTT
CASSPGRTTEAFF
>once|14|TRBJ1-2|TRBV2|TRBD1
TGTGCCAGCAGTGTCCGGACAGGGTTCTCTGGCTACACCTTC
CASSVRTGFSGYTF
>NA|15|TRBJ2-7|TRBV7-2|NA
TGTGCCAGCAGCTTAACCCGGGACGCCAGCTACGAGCAGTACTTC
CASSLTRDASYEQYF
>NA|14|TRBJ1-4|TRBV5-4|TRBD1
TGTGCCAGCAGCTTGGACAGGGGTGGTGAAAAACTGTTTTTT
CASSLDRGGEKLFF
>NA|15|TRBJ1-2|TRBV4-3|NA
TGCGCCAGCAGCCAAGAGGTCACTTCTAACTATGGCTACACCTTC
CASSQEVTSNYGYTF
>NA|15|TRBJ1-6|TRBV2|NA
TGTGCCAGCAGTCGAACGGACCCGGGCGGTTCACCCCTCCACTTT
CASSRTDPGGSPLHF
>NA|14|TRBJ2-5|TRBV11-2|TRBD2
TGTGCCAGCAGCTTAGTTGCGGGGGGGGAGACCCAGTACTTC
CASSLVAGGETQYF
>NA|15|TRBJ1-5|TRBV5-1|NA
TGCGCCAGCAGGGATACAGAAAATAGCAATCAGCCCCAGCATTTT
CASRDTENSNQPQHF
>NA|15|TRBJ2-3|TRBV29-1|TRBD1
TGCAGCGTTGGTAAGGGGACAGCTAGCACAGATACGCAGTATTTT
CSVGKGTASTDTQYF
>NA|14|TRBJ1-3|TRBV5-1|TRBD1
TGCGCCAGCAGCCCAGGACAGGGAGGAAACACCATATATTTT
CASSPGQGGNTIYF
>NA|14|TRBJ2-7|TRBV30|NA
TGTGCCTGGGCCCGCCCAGGGACATCCTGGGAGCAGTACTTC
CAWARPGTSWEQYF
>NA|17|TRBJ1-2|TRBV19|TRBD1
TGTGCCAGTAGTAACGATCGACAGGGGGCAGCCTTCAATGGCTACACCTTC
CASSNDRQGAAFNGYTF
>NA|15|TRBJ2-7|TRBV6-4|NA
TGTGCCAGCAGGCCCCCCAGGGCAGGGGCTTACGAGCAGTACTTC
CASRPPRAGAYEQYF
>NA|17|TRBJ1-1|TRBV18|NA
TGTGCCAGCTCACCTCAGTGGGGGCTCACAGAGAACACTGAAGCTTTCTTT
CASSPQWGLTENTEAFF
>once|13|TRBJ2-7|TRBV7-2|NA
TGTGCCAGCAGCCAGGGTACCCCCTACGAGCAGTACTTC
CASSQGTPYEQYF
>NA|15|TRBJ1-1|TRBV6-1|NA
TGTGCCAGCAGCACCGGGGAGGGGTACGACACTGAAGCTTTCTTT
CASSTGEGYDTEAFF
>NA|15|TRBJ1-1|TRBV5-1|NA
TGCGCCAGCAGCCTCTTGGGGGGGACGAACACTGAAGCTTTCTTT
CASSLLGGTNTEAFF
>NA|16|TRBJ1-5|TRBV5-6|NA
TGTGCCAGCACCCTGTGGGGGGCGCGTGTTAATCAGCCCCAGCATTTT
CASTLWGARVNQPQHF
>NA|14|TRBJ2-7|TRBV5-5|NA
TGTGCCAGCAGCCCGGCAGGGAGCTCCTACGAGCAGTACTTC
CASSPAGSSYEQYF
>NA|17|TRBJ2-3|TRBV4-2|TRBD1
TGTGCCAGCAGCCAAGCAACACAGGGGGCGGCCACAGATACGCAGTATTTT
CASSQATQGAATDTQYF
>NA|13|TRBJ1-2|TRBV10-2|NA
TGCGCCAGCAGTGCCACAAATCGAGAGGGCTACACCTTC
CASSATNREGYTF
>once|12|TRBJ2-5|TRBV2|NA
TGTGCCAGCAGAGGGGGTGAAGAGACCCAGTACTTC
CASRGGEETQYF